The clone carrying this T cell receptor beta chain showed up just a few times. Its specificity is not known. This sample was taken from a study of prognosis after radiotherapy for stage I lung cancer. As for the study in general: Enrollment began in 2018 and ended in 2019; the enrolled patients had stage I non-small cell lung cancer. Study observations and caveats: Shannon entropy after stereotactic body radiation therapy was lower in patients who developed distant metastases.

Researchers used two-round multiplex PCR to amplify TCR beta CDR3 starting from genomic DNA. Amplification in first-round PCR relied on primers specific to each TRBV and TRBJ gene. TCRdb analysed the multiplex PCR reads with MiXCR anew, one entry per CDR3 protein. The profile shows tens of thousands of distinct CDR3 sequences, roughly 47% of them singletons. This receptor was taken from a donor aged 50 or older with non-small cell lung cancer. The source was PBMCs, collected before or after stereotactic body radiation therapy (not recorded which).

The CDR3 DNA reads TGTGCCAGCAGTGAAGGGGACCGCTGGTACGAGCAGTACTTC. Its protein product is CASSEGDRWYEQYF. The chain recombines TRBV6-1 with TRBJ2-7; either TRBD1 or TRBD2 may fit D (5 bases each). The CDR3 is 14 amino acids. Deletions cut 1 base from V and 4 bases from J, with 11 bases between. The germline CDR1 and CDR2 sequences are MNHNS and SASEGT.